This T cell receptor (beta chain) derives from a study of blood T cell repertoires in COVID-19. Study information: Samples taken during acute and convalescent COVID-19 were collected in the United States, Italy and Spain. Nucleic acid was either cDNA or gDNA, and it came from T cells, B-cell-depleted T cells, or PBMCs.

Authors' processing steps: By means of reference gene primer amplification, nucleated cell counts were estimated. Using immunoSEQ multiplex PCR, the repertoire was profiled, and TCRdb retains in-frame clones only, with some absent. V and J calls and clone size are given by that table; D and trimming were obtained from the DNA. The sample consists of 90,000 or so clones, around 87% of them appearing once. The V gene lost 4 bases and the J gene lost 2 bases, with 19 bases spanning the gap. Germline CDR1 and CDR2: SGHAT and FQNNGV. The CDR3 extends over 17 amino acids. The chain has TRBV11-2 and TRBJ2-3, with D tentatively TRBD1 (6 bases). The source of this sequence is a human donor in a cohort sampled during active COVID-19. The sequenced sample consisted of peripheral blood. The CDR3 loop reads CASSSTAGTTVTDTQYF. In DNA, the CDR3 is TGTGCCAGCAGCTCGACCGCCGGGACAACCGTCACAGATACGCAGTATTTT. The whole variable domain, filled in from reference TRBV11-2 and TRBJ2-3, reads EAGVAQSPRYKIIEKRQSVAFWCNPISGHATLYWYQQILGQGPKLLIQFQNNGVVDDSQLPKDRFSAERLKGVDSTLKIQPAKLEDSAVYLCASSSTAGTTVTDTQYFGPGTRLTVL.